The rows below give T cell receptor beta chains drawn from one sample of a study of cytomegalovirus exposure and HLA in healthy donors. Libraries were prepared by immunoSEQ multiplex PCR; TCRdb keeps only in-frame clonotypes and omits some of them. In all, the sample yields some 110,000 clones. Sequenced material: PBMCs. The receptors come from a young man in good health and CMV-seronegative. The CDR3 runs from the conserved cysteine through the conserved F or W. Fields, in order: J gene, V gene, D gene, CDR3 DNA, CDR3 protein. D genes are given only for firm matches.

TRBJ1-3 | TRBV7-9 | . | TGTGCCAGCAGCACTCCCCCCCGACAGGCTTTAAACTCTGGAAACACCATATATTTT | CASSTPPRQALNSGNTIYF
TRBJ2-1 | TRBV7-3 | . | TGTGCCAGCAGCTTACTGGGGGCCTCTGGTGACAATGAGCAGTTCTTC | CASSLLGASGDNEQFF
TRBJ2-2 | TRBV28 | TRBD2 | TGTGCCAGCAGTACCCGAAGACTAGCGGGGACGACCACCGGGGAGCTGTTTTTT | CASSTRRLAGTTTGELFF
TRBJ2-1 | TRBV9 | . | TGTGCCAGCAGCGTAGCTCTGACAGGGAGGCATGAGCAGTTCTTC | CASSVALTGRHEQFF
TRBJ1-3 | TRBV9 | . | TGTGCCAGCAGCGCGGGGTCTTTCCCTGGAAACACCATATATTTT | CASSAGSFPGNTIYF
TRBJ2-1 | TRBV5-1 | . | TGCGCCAGCAGCTTGGACAGTAGTTACAATGAGCAGTTCTTC | CASSLDSSYNEQFF
TRBJ2-5 | TRBV7-7 | TRBD2 | TGTGCCAGCAGCTTAGCGCCTAGCGGGGGGGCTAGAGAGACCCAGTACTTC | CASSLAPSGGARETQYF
TRBJ1-3 | TRBV29-1 | TRBD1 | TGCAGCGTTGATGACAGGGGAGGAAACACCATATATTTT | CSVDDRGGNTIYF
TRBJ1-6 | TRBV5-1 | TRBD1 | TGCGCCAGCAGCTCAGGACAGGGGGGAAATTCACCCCTCCACTTT | CASSSGQGGNSPLHF
TRBJ2-1 | TRBV19 | TRBD1 | TGTGCCAGTAGTATAGGGGGGGACAGGGGAGGGATTGAGCAGTTCTTC | CASSIGGDRGGIEQFF
TRBJ1-5 | TRBV5-6 | TRBD1 | TGTGCCAGCAGCTTGGGGACAGGGGGCAGAGGGAATCAGCCCCAGCATTTT | CASSLGTGGRGNQPQHF
TRBJ2-5 | TRBV7-9 | TRBD2 | TGTGCCAGCAGCTTGGGACTAGCGGGGGGGTACCAAGAGACCCAGTACTTC | CASSLGLAGGYQETQYF
TRBJ2-1 | TRBV5-6 | . | TGTGCCAGCAGCTTGGAGGGCGGGAATGAGCAGTTCTTC | CASSLEGGNEQFF
TRBJ2-7 | TRBV5-5 | TRBD1 | TGTGCCAGCAGCTGGGGGGACAGGTTCTCCTACGAGCAGTACTTC | CASSWGDRFSYEQYF
TRBJ2-5 | TRBV11-2 | TRBD1 | TGTGCCAGCAGCCTTAGACAGGGGGCATGGGAGACCCAGTACTTC | CASSLRQGAWETQYF
TRBJ1-1 | TRBV18 | TRBD1 | TGTGCCAGCTCACCCCGGGACAGGCCTAACACTGAAGCTTTCTTT | CASSPRDRPNTEAFF
TRBJ1-1 | TRBV4-2 | . | TGTGCCAGCAGCCAAAACAGGGAGGGGAACACTGAAGCTTTCTTT | CASSQNREGNTEAFF
TRBJ2-7 | TRBV6-5 | TRBD1 | TGTGCCAGCAGTTACTCGGTCCAGGGGGATTACGAGCAGTACTTC | CASSYSVQGDYEQYF
TRBJ2-2 | TRBV10-3 | TRBD1 | TGTGCCATTGGGACAGTTACGAACACCGGGGAGCTGTTTTTT | CAIGTVTNTGELFF
TRBJ2-7 | TRBV4-3 | . | TGCGCCAGCAGCCAAGAACCGGGATCCCACGAGCAGTACTTC | CASSQEPGSHEQYF
TRBJ1-6 | TRBV19 | TRBD1 | TGTGCCAGTAAAACAGGGGGCGCCTCGGCACCCCTCCACTTT | CASKTGGASAPLHF
TRBJ2-1 | TRBV6-5 | . | TGTGCCAGCAGTTACTTGAGAGGTTCAGCCTACAATGAGCAGTTCTTC | CASSYLRGSAYNEQFF
TRBJ2-2 | TRBV7-9 | TRBD2 | TGTGCCAGCAGCCAAGGGGGACTAGGGGAATCCGGGGAGCTGTTTTTT | CASSQGGLGESGELFF
TRBJ1-1 | TRBV19 | . | TGTGCCACCGCATCCAGGTACACTGAAGCTTTCTTT | CATASRYTEAFF